This TCR beta chain appears in the sequencing data of a study of patients and donors after allogeneic stem cell transplantation (dated by TCRdb to about 2020). Library construction relied on RT-PCR. Sequencing used a NextSeq 550. Using fastp at Q25 and MiXCR, TCRdb reprocessed the public reads and kept productive beta chains. Rows matching on CDR3 protein sequence are summarized as one entry with the most common DNA and genes. For this sample the table gives fewer than 180,000 distinct CDR3 sequences, of which roughly two fifths were detected only once. The biggest ten clones account for approximately 50% of the sample. The germline V gene sets CDR1 to SGHDT and CDR2 to YYEEEE. The junction shows trimming of 0 bases on V and 0 bases on J, plus 10 bases between the germline ends. The CDR3 holds 17 amino acids from the cysteine to the phenylalanine. Of the read, only the CDR3 DNA is kept; its 51 bases are in frame from base 1.

In regard to this clonotype: The specificity of this receptor is unknown. Base qualities are not recorded, but no much larger clone differs from it by a single base.

Sequencing was performed on blood, either unsorted or a sorted T cell fraction (not recorded which). The TCR comes from a human donor who was either an allogeneic HSCT recipient or a stem cell or donor lymphocyte infusion donor (not recorded which). It is not recorded whose cells these are; they may come from a transplant donor. The rearranged segments are TRBV5-6 and TRBJ2-6, with TRBD1 as a weak D call on 6 bases. The nucleotides read TGTGCCAGCAGCTTGGAGGGACATCCCTCTGGGGCCAACGTCCTGACTTTC. It encodes CASSLEGHPSGANVLTF.